This TCR beta chain was observed in a study of cytomegalovirus exposure and HLA in healthy donors. Overall study results and limits: A further, later analysis showed that HLA-associated TCR beta chains (compared with equally common others) were more clonally expanded. Investigators reported 150 to 200 TCR beta chains as tied to cytomegalovirus.

With regard to this clone: The target antigen is unknown.

Amplification used 60 Vbeta primers and 13 Jbeta primers. In the study's own analysis: Later, some 79 million unique TCR beta chains were counted in an analysis, and 10 million to 12 million of them were shared. Sequencing was performed with immunoSEQ multiplex PCR; in TCRdb, only in-frame clones are kept and a portion is missing. V, J and clone size reflect that table, while D and trimming were determined from the DNA. The sample has about 200,000 clones; about four fifths are singletons. The V and J ends lost 3 bases and 7 bases respectively, with 10 bases between them. Germline CDR1 reads KGHSH; CDR2 reads LQKENI. The CDR3 has 13 amino acids.

The receptor was isolated from a middle-aged man in good health and CMV-seropositive. The sequenced sample consisted of PBMCs. V gene TRBV18 combines with J gene TRBJ2-1; D is unresolved. CDR3 nucleotide sequence: TGTGCCAGCTCACCCACCCTAAGAAATGAGCAGTTCTTC. Translating it yields CASSPTLRNEQFF.